This T cell receptor (beta chain) derives from a study of prognosis after radiotherapy for stage I lung cancer. In the study overall: Median age was 74.5 years (about 53 to 84) among 10 to 15 men and 6 or 7 women. With a biologically effective dose of at least 100 Gy, radiotherapy took the form of SBRT split into 3 to 5 fractions. Stereotactic body radiotherapy was given without concurrent therapy in all patients.

The TCR beta CDR3 region was amplified from genomic DNA, with two rounds of multiplex PCR being used for the amplification. Used in first-round PCR were primers specific to each TRBV and TRBJ gene. TCRdb independently ran MiXCR on the multiplex PCR reads; one entry per CDR3 protein. The sample contains 17,000 or so distinct CDR3 sequences, approximately 30% of which appear only once. Peripheral venous blood was drawn in six-milliliter volumes, with a draw taken at each of two separate time points. With V trimmed by 8 bases and J by 3 bases, 14 bases remained unmatched. The CDR3 spans 18 residues. The germline CDR1 and CDR2 sequences are LNHDA and SQIVND (reference sequence). This clonotype was recorded many times.

V and J are TRBV19 and TRBJ2-4; the match to TRBD1 covers 12 bases. The clonotype comes from a donor over 45 with non-small cell lung cancer. The sample in question was PBMCs, obtained before or after stereotactic body radiation therapy (not recorded which). The CDR3 is CASDKPGQGALGKNIQYF. As DNA, the CDR3 is TGTGCCAGTGATAAACCGGGACAGGGGGCATTGGGCAAAAACATTCAGTACTTC.